This T cell receptor beta chain was documented in a study of T-cell reconstitution after alpha-beta-depleted transplantation in children. The TCRbeta library was prepared with unique molecular identifiers. TCRdb independently ran MiXCR on the PCR reads; one entry per CDR3 protein. This sample carries some 200,000 distinct CDR3 sequences, around 10% of them seen once, and the ten largest clones take approximately 5.9%. The CDR3 consists of 15 residues. V lost 0 bases and J lost 5; bases outside the gene matches: 3. The germline V gene has CDR1 LGHNA and CDR2 YSLEER. This clonotype was picked up many times.

The origin of this receptor is a human donor who donated a stem cell graft to a child with acute lymphoblastic leukemia. The sequences come from PBMCs from the stem cell graft donor, collected from the stem cell graft. The chain joins TRBV4-3 to TRBJ1-4; 7 nucleotides align to TRBD1. CDR3 coding DNA: TGCGCCAGCAGCCAAGAGGGACAGCCAAATGAAAAACTGTTTTTT. This sequence encodes CASSQEGQPNEKLFF.